The 8 T cell receptor beta chains in this list originate from one sample, sequenced in a study of blood T cell repertoires in COVID-19. Method: immunoSEQ multiplex PCR; TCRdb's copy keeps in-frame clones and lacks some. Found here are roughly 230,000 clones, about 83% of them singletons; the top ten hold approximately 7%. Sample: peripheral blood. These receptors came from a woman aged 50 to 60 with acute or convalescent COVID-19.

The genes are TRBV27 and TRBJ2-1; 7 bases are a match to TRBD2. This CDR3 has 14 amino acids. Germline loops: CDR1 MNHEY, CDR2 SMNVEV (reference sequence). With V trimmed by 5 bases and J by 5 bases, 6 bases remained unmatched. The CDR3: CASSSGAWDNEQFF. CDR3 sequence (DNA): TGTGCCAGCAGTAGCGGGGCTTGGGACAATGAGCAGTTCTTC.

The J gene is TRBJ1-5, the V gene TRBV16; no clear D gene. Germline CDR1 and CDR2: KGHSY and FQNENV. The CDR3 has 12 amino acids. Trimming removed 0 bases from V and 10 bases from J, with 7 bases in between. In DNA form, the CDR3 reads TGTGCCAGCAGCCAATCGGCCGTACCCCAGCATTTT. Its translation: CASSQSAVPQHF.

This chain links TRBV19 with TRBJ1-1; the D is unclear. The CDR3 is 14 residues long. Trimming removed 8 bases from V and 3 bases from J, with 16 bases in between. In germline, CDR1 is LNHDA, CDR2 SQIVND (reference sequence). The CDR3 protein is CASSRGMGYTEAFF. The DNA of the CDR3 is TGTGCCAGTTCGAGAGGGATGGGGTACACTGAAGCTTTCTTT.

The chain employs TRBV9 and TRBJ2-5; D not resolved. Germline assignment: CDR1 SGDLS and CDR2 YYNGEE. V lost 4 bases and J 0 bases, leaving 4 bases between the germline ends. The CDR3 length is 12 residues. CDR3 DNA sequence: TGTGCCAGCAGCATCGACCAAGAGACCCAGTACTTC. Amino acids: CASSIDQETQYF.

The chain employs TRBV12-3 or TRBV12-4 and TRBJ1-4; D perhaps matches TRBD1 (6 bases). Between the trimmed V and J ends, which lost 9 bases and 6 bases, there was a span of 14 bases. This CDR3 is built from 13 residues. This CDR3 is CASWGGRDEKLFF. The CDR3 DNA follows: TGTGCCAGTTGGGGGGGGCGCGATGAAAAACTGTTTTTT.

CDR3 in amino acids: CASSIRGGGIQETQYF. For the CDR3, the DNA is TGTGCCAGTAGTATAAGGGGCGGGGGAATCCAAGAGACCCAGTACTTC. The chain joins TRBV19 to TRBJ2-5, with 7 bases matching TRBD2. This CDR3 is 16 amino acids long. V was clipped by 2 bases and J by 1 base; unmatched bases: 7. Looked up from germline, CDR1 is LNHDA and CDR2 is SQIVND (reference sequence).

The chain employs TRBV19 and TRBJ2-7, with TRBD1 matching over 11 bases. Per germline, CDR1 LNHDA and CDR2 SQIVND (reference sequence). Trimming took 3 bases from V and 2 from J; bases not matched to a gene: 3. The CDR3 runs to 15 residues. The CDR3 loop is CASSIWDRGTYEQYF. The CDR3 DNA reads as TGTGCCAGTAGTATCTGGGACAGGGGGACCTACGAGCAGTACTTC.

V and J are TRBV5-1 and TRBJ2-1; tentatively, D is TRBD2 (5 bases). The CDR3 is made up of 15 amino acids. Trimming removed 5 bases from V and 1 base from J, with 13 bases in between. Germline CDR1 SGHRS, CDR2 YFSETQ. CDR3 nucleotides: TGCGCCAGCAGTAGGACTGAACTGTCCTACAATGAGCAGTTCTTC. It is translated as CASSRTELSYNEQFF. The complete variable domain, with remaining parts taken from reference TRBV5-1 and TRBJ2-1, reads KAGVTQTPRYLIKTRGQQVTLSCSPISGHRSVSWYQQTPGQGLQFLFEYFSETQRNKGNFPGRFSGRQFSNSRSEMNVSTLELGDSALYLCASSRTELSYNEQFFGPGTRLTVL.